Below, 2 T cell receptor beta chains from the same sample are listed, as sequenced in a study of blood T cells in healthy people across ages. A second about 7 to 11 cycle PCR used barcoded and J-beta primers. TCRdb reanalysed the 5' RACE reads using MiXCR and keeps one entry per CDR3 protein. The sample includes around 1.7 million distinct CDR3 sequences, approximately 28% of them seen just once. Input material: blood. All receptors come from a woman aged 25 to 39 in good health.

At least ten counts were recorded for this clonotype. The chain employs TRBV7-3 and TRBJ1-2; the D is unclear. The CDR3 is made up of 13 amino acids. V lost 5 bases and J lost 5, with 12 bases in between. Per germline, CDR1 SGHTA and CDR2 FQGTGA. CDR3 protein: CASSRHGEYGYTF. The DNA of the CDR3 is TGTGCCAGCAGCCGACACGGAGAATATGGCTACACCTTC.

This CDR3 is CAISSSGGATDTQYF. CDR3 bases: TGTGCCATCAGTTCTAGCGGGGGGGCTACAGATACGCAGTATTTT. The chain carries TRBV10-3 and TRBJ2-3; 12 bases line up with TRBD2. Trimming cost V 5 bases and J 3 bases; bases outside gene matches: 3. This CDR3 has 15 amino acids. Per germline, CDR1 ENHRY and CDR2 SYGVKD.